This TCR beta chain derives from a study of blood T cell repertoires in COVID-19. How the authors handled the data: Estimation of nucleated cell counts was performed using reference gene primer amplification. The assay was immunoSEQ multiplex PCR, and TCRdb's table has in-frame clones only and misses some. The V and J calls and clone size were taken over from that table, and D and trimming were inferred from the DNA. The data show over 200,000 clones, 75% to 85% seen once. Patients in Seattle were enrolled during active infection, then followed longitudinally. Sample: peripheral blood. The receptor was isolated from a woman aged 25-40 years with COVID-19, enrolled during active disease.

The CDR3 nucleotides are TGTGCCAGCAGCTTAGGCAGCGGGAGAGACAATGAGCAGTTCTTC. Translating gives CASSLGSGRDNEQFF. The V and J genes are TRBV11-3 and TRBJ2-1, with TRBD2 identical over 8 bases. This CDR3 region has 15 residues. CDR1 is SGHNT, CDR2 YENEEA, per germline. After removal of 1 base from V and 5 bases from J, the junction contained 4 bases not matched to a gene.